One sample yielded the 3 T cell receptor beta chains listed below, sequenced in a study of Graves' ophthalmopathy and Graves' hyperthyroidism. Amplifying from RNA transcripts, the study obtained TCR beta CDR3 regions. HTBI primers were used in a first-round RT-PCR, which preceded a second-round multiplex PCR. TCRdb analysed the multiplex PCR reads with MiXCR anew, one entry per CDR3 protein. The data contain 500,000 to 800,000 distinct CDR3 sequences, about two fifths of them seen just once; the ten biggest clones take up more than 3%. Input material: peripheral blood. Source of these receptors: an adult man with Graves' ophthalmopathy.

This clonotype was observed at least ten times. One base away lies a much larger clone, so this may be a sequencing read error. The V and J genes are TRBV19 and TRBJ1-2, with TRBD1 matching over 8 bases. Trimming at V came to 4 bases and at J to 3 bases, leaving 1 base not matched to a gene. CDR3 size: 13 residues. Germline assignment: CDR1 LNHDA and CDR2 SQIVND (reference sequence). CDR3 coding DNA: TGTGCCAGTAGTACGACAGGGGACTATGGCTACACCTTC. It translates to CASSTTGDYGYTF.

The V call is TRBV6-1, the J call TRBJ1-5; TRBD1 matches at 7 bases. CDR1 is MNHNS and CDR2 is SASEGT in the germline V gene. The ends lost 5 bases at V and 2 bases at J; junction bases unmatched: 9. The CDR3 covers 16 residues. CDR3 residues: CASSRTGVEGNQPQHF. DNA of the CDR3: TGTGCCAGCAGTCGTACAGGGGTGGAGGGCAATCAGCCCCAGCATTTT.

This clonotype appeared a few times. The chain uses TRBV20-1 and TRBJ2-7; 10 bases align to TRBD1. CDR3 length: 18 amino acids. V gave up 1 base and J gave up 1 base; unmatched junction bases: 13. The V gene's germline CDR1 is DFQATT and CDR2 SNEGSKA (reference sequence). This CDR3 is CSARAPYSGTGVSYEQYF. As DNA, the CDR3 is TGCAGTGCTAGAGCGCCGTACTCCGGGACAGGGGTATCCTACGAGCAGTACTTC.